The 10 T cell receptor beta chains reported below all come from one sample, sequenced in a study of blood T cell repertoires in COVID-19. Generated by immunoSEQ multiplex PCR, the TCRdb table keeps only in-frame clones and is missing some. Among fewer than 450,000 clones, less than 90% were seen once, and the ten largest hold approximately 0.99%. The material sequenced was PBMCs or T cells enriched from blood (not recorded which). The receptors shown here come from a woman aged 25 to 45 who had recovered from COVID-19.

The chain recombines TRBV3-1 (or the pseudogene TRBV3-2) with TRBJ1-2; D not certain. V lost 3 bases to trimming and J lost 6 bases, with 5 bases between them. The CDR3 has 11 amino acids. From germline, CDR1 is LGHDT and CDR2 YNNKEL (reference sequence). The CDR3, as DNA: TGTGCCAGCAGCCAGAGAGATGGCTACACCTTC. Its translation is CASSQRDGYTF.

This sequence joins TRBV4-3 and TRBJ1-5, with a weak D call TRBD1 (5 bases). The CDR3 totals 15 residues. The V end lost 1 base, the J end lost 11 bases, and 18 bases lay between the germline ends. Looked up from germline, CDR1 is LGHNA and CDR2 is YSLEER. The CDR3 sequence: CASSQGLSGRTAQHF. The CDR3 DNA reads as TGCGCCAGCAGCCAAGGACTGTCAGGGAGGACGGCCCAGCATTTT.

The chain recombines TRBV7-9 with TRBJ2-2, with 7 nucleotides matching TRBD1. CDR1 and CDR2 from the germline V gene are SEHNR and FQNEAQ (reference sequence). The junction had 3 bases not matched to a gene; V was cut back by 4 bases and J by 1 base. CDR3 length equals 15 residues. CDR3 DNA: TGTGCCAGCAGCTCGGGGACAGTGAACACCGGGGAGCTGTTTTTT. Its protein is CASSSGTVNTGELFF.

The chain combines TRBV5-1 with TRBJ2-7; 10 nucleotides align to TRBD1. V lost 3 bases and J lost 2; bases outside the gene matches: 14. The germline CDR1 and CDR2 sequences are SGHRS and YFSETQ. This CDR3 comprises 18 residues. This CDR3 reads CASSSWRVLGQGPYEQYF. CDR3 nucleotide sequence: TGCGCCAGCAGCTCTTGGCGGGTGTTGGGACAGGGGCCCTACGAGCAGTACTTC.

In the case of this clone: The same CDR3 arises from other DNA sequences in this sample as well. The V call is TRBV3-1 (or the pseudogene TRBV3-2), the J call TRBJ1-3; D remains ambiguous. The germline V and J ends were trimmed by 0 bases and 0 bases, with 3 bases remaining between them. Germline CDR1 is LGHDT and CDR2 is YNNKEL (reference sequence). This CDR3 is 14 amino acids long. DNA of the CDR3: TGTGCCAGCAGCCAAGACAGCTCTGGAAACACCATATATTTT. It codes for CASSQDSSGNTIYF.

The chain uses TRBV18 and TRBJ1-6; TRBD1 agrees at 7 bases. Germline V lookup: CDR1 KGHSH, CDR2 LQKENI. The CDR3 has 17 amino acids. V lost 1 base, J lost 7 bases, and 10 bases stayed unmatched. The CDR3 DNA is TGTGCCAGCTCACCACTCATCAGACAGGGTGGGAATTCACCCCTCCACTTT. It is translated as CASSPLIRQGGNSPLHF. Full variable domain (missing parts from reference TRBV18 and TRBJ1-6): NAGVMQNPRHLVRRRGQEARLRCSPMKGHSHVYWYRQLPEEGLKFMVYLQKENIIDESGMPKERFSAEFPKEGPSILRIQQVVRGDSAAYFCASSPLIRQGGNSPLHFGNGTRLTVT.

Remarks on this clone: Other DNA sequences in the same sample also yield this CDR3. The chain joins TRBV5-4 to TRBJ2-1, with 9 positions matching TRBD2. Germline V lookup: CDR1 SGHNT, CDR2 YYREEE (reference sequence). V trimming: 0 bases; J trimming: 4 bases; junction bases outside the gene matches: 2. The CDR3 length is 15 residues. CDR3 protein: CASSLGGGAYNEQFF. In nucleotides, the CDR3 is TGTGCCAGCAGCTTGGGCGGGGGGGCATACAATGAGCAGTTCTTC. The full variable domain, completed using reference TRBV5-4 and TRBJ2-1, is ETGVTQSPTHLIKTRGQQVTLRCSSQSGHNTVSWYQQALGQGPQFIFQYYREEENGRGNFPPRFSGLQFPNYSSELNVNALELDDSALYLCASSLGGGAYNEQFFGPGTRLTVL.

The chain uses TRBV24-1 and TRBJ2-1; a weak D match, TRBD2 (7 bases). Germline V gene sequence: CDR1 KGHDR, CDR2 SFDVKD. V lost 2 bases and J 9 bases, leaving 19 bases between the germline ends. This CDR3 has 16 residues. This chain's CDR3 is CATSDYPGGLKGEQFF. The CDR3 DNA reads TGTGCCACCAGTGATTACCCGGGGGGCCTGAAGGGTGAGCAGTTCTTC.

The V gene is TRBV30, the J gene TRBJ2-1, with 8 bases identical to TRBD1. This CDR3 spans 15 amino acids. Germline assignment: CDR1 GTSNPN and CDR2 SVGIG (reference sequence). V was clipped by 0 bases and J by 5 bases; unmatched bases: 6. CDR3 sequence reads: CAWSVLQGAHNEQFF. CDR3 nucleotide sequence: TGTGCCTGGAGTGTACTGCAGGGGGCCCACAATGAGCAGTTCTTC.

The rearrangement uses TRBV27 and TRBJ2-7; D might be TRBD2 (5 bases). Germline V lookup: CDR1 MNHEY, CDR2 SMNVEV (reference sequence). V was cut by 0 bases and J by 1 base, with 10 bases left in between. The CDR3 sequence is 15 residues long. CDR3 amino acids: CASSLSNRGSYEQYF. The CDR3 DNA follows: TGTGCCAGCAGTTTATCGAATCGGGGTTCCTACGAGCAGTACTTC.